The rows below give T cell receptor beta chains drawn from one sample of a study of glioma-infiltrating T cells after dendritic cell vaccination. TCRdb keeps only in-frame clones here, not all; method: immunoSEQ multiplex PCR. The sample includes approximately 100,000 clones, roughly 81% of them seen just once. The sequences come from blood, collected before dendritic cell vaccination. These receptors were obtained from a human donor with glioblastoma. CDR3s include the opening cysteine and the closing phenylalanine or tryptophan. D genes are given only for firm matches. The size entry is marked missing in some rows and otherwise reads once, few, many or a size class.

d_call clone_size j_call v_call cdr3_aa cdr3_nt
- - TRBJ1-5 TRBV4-3 CASSHRQGTNQPQHF TGCGCCAGCAGCCACCGTCAAGGGACTAATCAGCCCCAGCATTTT
- - TRBJ1-2 TRBV4-1 CASSPTEHYGYTF TGCGCCAGCAGCCCGACAGAGCACTATGGCTACACCTTC
- - TRBJ1-5 TRBV7-9 CASSLRSNQPQHF TGTGCCAGCAGCTTACGTAGCAATCAGCCCCAGCATTTT
- - TRBJ1-5 TRBV9 CASSVEGGWNQPQHF TGTGCCAGCAGCGTAGAAGGAGGGTGGAATCAGCCCCAGCATTTT
TRBD2 - TRBJ2-7 TRBV5-6 CASSTSGRTYEQYF TGTGCCAGCAGCACTAGCGGGAGGACCTACGAGCAGTACTTC
- - TRBJ1-5 TRBV15 CATSSTGLQRAQHF TGTGCCACCAGCAGTACAGGGCTGCAGCGAGCCCAGCATTTT
- once TRBJ2-7 TRBV7-9 CASSSRDSSRGEQYF TGTGCCAGCAGCTCGCGGGACTCCTCACGGGGCGAGCAGTACTTC
TRBD1 - TRBJ2-2 TRBV10-3 CAISGRTGEATGELFF TGTGCCATCAGTGGACGGACAGGGGAGGCTACCGGGGAGCTGTTTTTT
TRBD1 - TRBJ2-4 TRBV27 CASSFRGRGNIQYF TGTGCCAGCAGTTTCAGGGGGCGCGGGAACATTCAGTACTTC
TRBD2 - TRBJ2-1 TRBV11-3 CASSPGGAGNEQFF TGTGCCAGCAGCCCCGGGGGGGCGGGGAATGAGCAGTTCTTC
TRBD2 - TRBJ2-1 TRBV6-1 CASSGLAGDYNEQFF TGTGCCAGCAGTGGACTAGCGGGGGACTACAATGAGCAGTTCTTC
- - TRBJ1-2 TRBV20-1 CSARAVKGYTF TGCAGTGCTAGAGCAGTCAAAGGCTACACCTTC
- - TRBJ1-1 TRBV9 CASSVEVRTEAFF TGTGCCAGCAGCGTAGAGGTGCGGACTGAAGCTTTCTTT
TRBD1 - TRBJ1-4 TRBV5-1 CASSSEGQGEEKLFF TGCGCCAGCAGCTCCGAGGGACAGGGGGAAGAAAAACTGTTTTTT
- - TRBJ2-1 TRBV30 CAWGRGGVPSEQFF TGTGCCTGGGGAAGGGGCGGGGTACCGAGTGAGCAGTTCTTC
TRBD1 - TRBJ2-2 TRBV11-3 CASSLALFLGTANTGELFF TGTGCCAGCAGCTTAGCTTTGTTTCTTGGGACAGCGAACACCGGGGAGCTGTTTTTT
- - TRBJ1-2 TRBV27 CASSLRGRPQANYGYTF TGTGCCAGCAGCCTCAGGGGACGCCCGCAAGCTAACTATGGCTACACCTTC
- - TRBJ2-3 TRBV5-1 CASSDRTSTDTQYF TGCGCCAGCAGCGACAGGACTAGCACAGATACGCAGTATTTT
TRBD2 - TRBJ2-5 TRBV12-5 CASGTSGGAGAETQYF TGTGCTAGTGGGACTAGCGGGGGGGCCGGCGCAGAGACCCAGTACTTC
- - TRBJ2-7 TRBV5-1 CASSLVSGVYYEQYF TGCGCCAGCAGCTTGGTTTCCGGGGTCTACTACGAGCAGTACTTC
- - TRBJ1-2 TRBV30 CAWGLGLSHTF TGTGCCTGGGGGCTTGGTCTGTCCCACACCTTC
- - TRBJ2-3 TRBV5-8 CASSLLVQDTQYF TGTGCCAGCAGCTTATTAGTACAGGATACGCAGTATTTT
TRBD2 - TRBJ2-3 TRBV6-6 CASNTGGGNTDTQYF TGTGCCAGCAACACGGGCGGGGGTAACACAGATACGCAGTATTTT
- - TRBJ1-4 TRBV11-2 CASSLVGGGTTNEKLFF TGTGCCAGCAGCTTAGTTGGGGGGGGCACAACTAATGAAAAACTGTTTTTT
TRBD1 - TRBJ1-1 TRBV6-1 CASSVNRGPGVGTEAFF TGTGCCAGCAGTGTAAACAGGGGACCCGGGGTGGGGACTGAAGCTTTCTTT
TRBD2 - TRBJ2-3 TRBV7-3 CASSLRGGTSTDTQYF TGTGCCAGCAGCTTACGGGGGGGAACTAGCACAGATACGCAGTATTTT
TRBD1 - TRBJ2-1 TRBV28 CASGTGSYNEQFF TGTGCCAGCGGGACAGGGTCCTACAATGAGCAGTTCTTC
TRBD1 - TRBJ1-2 TRBV7-2 CASSLGDRVFGYTF TGTGCCAGCAGCTTAGGCGACAGGGTATTCGGCTACACCTTC
- once TRBJ1-1 TRBV6-5 CASLVRGRGEAFF TGTGCCAGCCTGGTAAGGGGTAGGGGTGAAGCTTTCTTT
- - TRBJ1-1 TRBV5-5 CASLLWAENTEAFF TGTGCCAGCCTCCTTTGGGCAGAAAACACTGAAGCTTTCTTT
TRBD1 few TRBJ1-1 TRBV14 CASSPPTGQGTEAFF TGTGCCAGCAGCCCGCCGACAGGGCAAGGGACTGAAGCTTTCTTT
TRBD2 few TRBJ2-3 TRBV9 CASSWSGGASDTQYF TGTGCCAGCAGCTGGAGCGGGGGGGCCTCAGATACGCAGTATTTT
- - TRBJ2-2 TRBV7-8 CASSIAGELFF TGTGCCAGCAGTATAGCCGGGGAGCTGTTTTTT
TRBD1 - TRBJ1-2 TRBV2 CASSHLGQDRWGYTF TGTGCCAGCAGCCATCTCGGACAGGATCGATGGGGCTACACCTTC
TRBD1 - TRBJ1-2 TRBV30 CAWRRQGVLANYGYTF TGTGCCTGGAGGCGACAGGGGGTGCTCGCTAACTATGGCTACACCTTC
TRBD2 few TRBJ2-1 TRBV7-3 CASSADSGGAVNEQFF TGTGCCAGCAGCGCCGATAGCGGGGGGGCCGTGAATGAGCAGTTCTTC
- - TRBJ2-1 TRBV6-6 CASSSPLDSYNEQFF TGTGCCAGCAGTTCCCCTCTGGACAGCTACAATGAGCAGTTCTTC
TRBD1 few TRBJ1-6 TRBV7-2 CASSHGQGDNSPLHF TGCGCCAGCAGCCACGGACAGGGGGATAATTCACCCCTCCACTTT
TRBD1 - TRBJ1-2 TRBV19 CASNRKGATAYGYTF TGTGCCAGTAATCGGAAGGGGGCGACAGCCTATGGCTACACCTTC
TRBD1 - TRBJ1-5 TRBV7-2 CASSLGGQESSNQPQHF TGTGCCAGCAGCTTAGGGGGACAGGAGAGTAGCAATCAGCCCCAGCATTTT
- many TRBJ1-2 TRBV7-9 CASQDSPQGGYTF TGTGCCAGCCAGGACAGTCCCCAAGGGGGCTACACCTTC
- - TRBJ2-3 TRBV7-2 CASSQGLSSSQYF TGTGCCAGCAGCCAGGGCCTCAGCAGCTCGCAGTATTTT
- few TRBJ2-2 TRBV5-4 CASSGLDNLNTGELFF TGTGCCAGCTCCGGCCTGGACAACCTGAACACCGGGGAGCTGTTTTTT
TRBD1 - TRBJ1-3 TRBV5-6 CASSQTGTGNTIYF TGTGCCAGCAGCCAGACAGGGACTGGAAACACCATATATTTT
- - TRBJ2-7 TRBV7-2 CASSREATETEQYF TGTGCCAGCAGCCGAGAGGCGACAGAGACCGAGCAGTACTTC
- - TRBJ2-6 TRBV4-3 CASSQESGTGANVLTF TGCGCCAGCAGCCAAGAGTCCGGGACTGGGGCCAACGTCCTGACTTTC
- - TRBJ2-7 TRBV30 CAWSGAGYEQYF TGTGCCTGGAGTGGGGCGGGATACGAGCAGTACTTC
TRBD1 - TRBJ1-5 TRBV9 CASSRTGGNQPQHF TGTGCCAGCAGCCGAACAGGGGGGAATCAGCCCCAGCATTTT
- once TRBJ1-4 TRBV5-1 CASSLGRGEANEKLFF TGCGCCAGCAGCTTGGGCCGGGGGGAAGCTAATGAAAAACTGTTTTTT
TRBD1 - TRBJ1-4 TRBV2 CASSDTRGQEKLFF TGTGCCAGCAGTGATACCAGGGGGCAGGAAAAACTGTTTTTT
- - TRBJ2-7 TRBV19 CATTTGNHEQYF TGTGCCACCACAACAGGAAACCACGAGCAGTACTTC
TRBD2 - TRBJ2-1 TRBV30 CAWSVAGGNSYNEQFF TGTGCCTGGAGTGTAGCGGGGGGAAACTCCTACAATGAGCAGTTCTTC
TRBD2 - TRBJ2-2 TRBV10-3 CAISLAGGTGTGELFF TGTGCCATCAGCTTAGCGGGGGGCACGGGCACCGGGGAGCTGTTTTTT
TRBD1 - TRBJ1-2 TRBV27 CASSLTGGPGYGYTF TGTGCCAGCAGTTTAACAGGGGGCCCAGGCTATGGCTACACCTTC
- - TRBJ2-3 TRBV5-1 CASMAGTDTQYF TGCGCCAGCATGGCGGGCACAGATACGCAGTATTTT